This is a list of T cell receptor beta chains from one sample in a study of T-cell reconstitution after alpha-beta-depleted transplantation in children. TCRdb used MiXCR to reprocess the PCR reads, holding one entry per CDR3 protein. The sample lists more than 25,000 distinct CDR3 sequences; around 6.3% were seen once. Sequencing used PBMCs, mostly from graft donor cells, obtained 180 days after TCRalphabeta/CD19-depleted stem cell transplant. The receptors stem from a male patient aged 10 to 17 who had a stem cell transplant for acute myeloid leukemia, so the T cells may come from the graft donor. Both conserved end residues are part of each CDR3. The order of the fields is clone size, J gene, V gene, CDR3 length, D gene, CDR3 protein, CDR3 DNA. The D gene is left open where the match is weak. Expanded clones get a size class; other rows say once, few or many, or leave the size out.

>many|TRBJ2-5|TRBV5-1|13|-
CASSLVWGETQYF
TGCGCCAGCAGCTTGGTCTGGGGGGAGACCCAGTACTTC
>-|TRBJ2-4|TRBV29-1|14|TRBD2
CSVRLAVAKNIQYF
TGCAGCGTTAGACTAGCGGTAGCCAAAAACATTCAGTACTTC
>many|TRBJ2-1|TRBV27|15|TRBD2
CASSLLPGTRGEQFF
TGTGCCAGCAGTTTACTTCCCGGGACTAGGGGGGAGCAGTTCTTC
>many|TRBJ2-1|TRBV4-2|15|TRBD2
CASSPGTSGINEQFF
TGTGCCAGCAGCCCCGGGACTAGCGGGATCAATGAGCAGTTCTTC
>many|TRBJ2-5|TRBV3-1|15|-
CASRGGLLVGETQYF
TGTGCCAGCAGAGGCGGATTGCTAGTCGGAGAGACCCAGTACTTC
>many|TRBJ1-2|TRBV7-9|13|-
CASSFSINYGYTF
TGTGCCAGCAGCTTCTCTATTAACTATGGCTACACCTTC
>many|TRBJ2-5|TRBV2|13|-
CASSELFWETQYF
TGTGCCAGCAGTGAATTGTTTTGGGAGACCCAGTACTTC
>-|TRBJ2-1|TRBV5-1|16|TRBD2
CASGSSGLAGGNEQFF
TGCGCCAGCGGCTCCTCAGGACTAGCGGGGGGGAATGAGCAGTTCTTC
>many|TRBJ2-7|TRBV20-1|14|-
CSAKVGTKAYEQYF
TGCAGTGCTAAAGTAGGGACCAAAGCCTACGAGCAGTACTTC
>many|TRBJ2-7|TRBV7-9|11|-
CASQGGFEQYF
TGTGCCTCTCAAGGGGGATTCGAGCAGTACTTC
>many|TRBJ2-1|TRBV3-1|15|TRBD2
CASSRDFLAGGEQFF
TGTGCCAGCAGCCGCGATTTCCTAGCGGGAGGAGAGCAGTTCTTC
>many|TRBJ1-5|TRBV9|16|-
CASSVGGDTRVQPQHF
TGTGCCAGCAGCGTAGGGGGGGACACACGGGTCCAGCCCCAGCATTTT
>many|TRBJ2-3|TRBV11-2|20|TRBD1
CASSLNPGGSDRASTDTQYF
TGTGCCAGCAGCTTAAACCCTGGGGGCTCGGACAGGGCTAGCACAGATACGCAGTATTTT
>many|TRBJ1-1|TRBV7-2|13|-
CASARTGKTEAFF
TGTGCCAGCGCCCGGACGGGGAAGACTGAAGCTTTCTTT
>many|TRBJ1-4|TRBV2|13|-
CASSDWQEKKLFF
TGTGCCAGCAGTGATTGGCAGGAGAAAAAACTGTTTTTT
>many|TRBJ1-6|TRBV12-3/TRBV12-4|14|-
CASSFRQGGSPLHF
TGTGCCAGCAGTTTTAGGCAGGGAGGCTCACCCCTCCACTTT
>many|TRBJ1-6|TRBV20-1|12|-
CSVSRVDSPLHF
TGCAGTGTCAGCAGGGTGGATTCACCCCTCCACTTT
>many|TRBJ2-7|TRBV25-1|15|TRBD1
CASSESGTASYEQYF
TGTGCCAGCAGTGAGTCCGGGACAGCCTCCTACGAGCAGTACTTC
>many|TRBJ2-1|TRBV6-5|17|-
CASMGARAGPKYNEQFF
TGTGCCAGCATGGGGGCCCGGGCGGGCCCTAAGTACAATGAGCAGTTCTTC
>many|TRBJ2-1|TRBV10-1|14|TRBD2
CASSKLAGGNEQFF
TGCGCCAGCAGTAAGCTAGCGGGGGGAAATGAGCAGTTCTTC
>many|TRBJ2-1|TRBV11-2|14|TRBD2
CASSLIRGRGEQFF
TGTGCCAGCAGCTTGATACGCGGGAGGGGGGAGCAGTTCTTC
>-|TRBJ2-3|TRBV19|18|-
CASTLTGGQPTSTDTQYF
TGTGCCAGTACCCTTACCGGGGGACAGCCAACTAGCACAGATACGCAGTATTTT
>many|TRBJ1-5|TRBV20-1|12|-
CSASPHQQPQHF
TGCAGTGCTAGCCCTCATCAACAGCCCCAGCATTTT
>many|TRBJ2-2|TRBV7-6|15|-
CASSFESGEVGELFF
TGTGCCAGCAGCTTCGAATCGGGAGAGGTCGGGGAGCTGTTTTTT
>many|TRBJ2-3|TRBV28|15|-
CASSLGTGYTDTQYF
TGTGCCAGCAGTTTAGGGACTGGATACACAGATACGCAGTATTTT
>many|TRBJ2-2|TRBV12-5|14|TRBD2
CASGQDGGTGELFF
TGTGCTAGTGGCCAGGACGGGGGGACCGGGGAGCTGTTTTTT
>many|TRBJ2-7|TRBV6-2/TRBV6-3|15|TRBD1
CASNFGDRVSYEQYF
TGTGCCAGCAACTTCGGCGACAGGGTGTCCTACGAGCAGTACTTC
>many|TRBJ2-5|TRBV7-9|17|-
CASSLFGGRVILETQYF
TGTGCCAGCAGCTTATTCGGGGGCAGAGTAATTCTGGAGACCCAGTACTTC
>many|TRBJ2-1|TRBV5-1|15|TRBD2
CASSSSGTSYNEQFF
TGCGCCAGCAGTTCGAGCGGGACCTCCTACAATGAGCAGTTCTTC
>many|TRBJ2-7|TRBV5-1|14|TRBD1
CASNPDRGGYEQYF
TGCGCCAGCAACCCGGACAGGGGGGGCTACGAGCAGTACTTC
>many|TRBJ2-3|TRBV20-1|12|TRBD2
CSLTSATDTQYF
TGCAGTCTGACTAGCGCCACAGATACGCAGTATTTT
>many|TRBJ2-3|TRBV20-1|17|TRBD2
CSARDPARTVLAVTQYF
TGCAGTGCTAGAGACCCCGCACGAACCGTCCTAGCGGTTACGCAGTATTTT
>many|TRBJ1-5|TRBV30|14|-
CAWRATGKGQPQHF
TGTGCCTGGAGGGCAACAGGGAAGGGTCAGCCCCAGCATTTT
>many|TRBJ2-3|TRBV7-6|15|-
CASSLVGAGTDTQYF
TGTGCCAGCAGCTTAGTGGGCGCAGGCACAGATACGCAGTATTTT
>many|TRBJ1-1|TRBV27|13|-
CASRGTQNTEAFF
TGTGCCAGTCGGGGGACACAGAACACTGAAGCTTTCTTT
>many|TRBJ2-5|TRBV27|16|TRBD2
CASRPGGGGPDGAQYF
TGTGCCAGCAGGCCCGGCGGGGGGGGCCCGGACGGGGCCCAGTACTTC
>many|TRBJ2-5|TRBV2|17|TRBD2
CASSEALSGGGLGTQYF
TGTGCCAGCAGTGAAGCGCTTAGCGGGGGGGGTCTTGGGACCCAGTACTTC
>-|TRBJ2-2|TRBV5-4|14|-
CASSPNQGHGELFF
TGTGCCAGCAGCCCGAATCAGGGGCACGGGGAGCTGTTTTTT
>many|TRBJ1-5|TRBV20-1|18|-
CSARDLLSPPLGNQPQHF
TGCAGTGCTAGAGATCTGCTCAGCCCACCACTAGGCAATCAGCCCCAGCATTTT
>many|TRBJ2-7|TRBV15|10|-
CTRGEYEQYF
TGTACCCGTGGGGAGTACGAGCAGTACTTC
>many|TRBJ2-3|TRBV29-1|14|-
CSVEAGTSTDTQYF
TGCAGCGTGGAAGCCGGGACTAGCACAGATACGCAGTATTTT
>many|TRBJ1-5|TRBV12-3/TRBV12-4|18|TRBD1
CASSFSSLTGGLGQPQHF
TGTGCCAGCAGTTTCAGTTCCTTGACAGGGGGCCTAGGTCAGCCCCAGCATTTT
>many|TRBJ2-6|TRBV28|16|-
CASRREIASGANVLTF
TGTGCCAGCAGGCGAGAGATCGCCTCTGGGGCCAACGTCCTGACTTTC
>medium-sized|TRBJ2-1|TRBV20-1|15|-
CSAPWGASSYNEQFF
TGCAGTGCTCCCTGGGGGGCGAGCTCCTACAATGAGCAGTTCTTC
>many|TRBJ1-1|TRBV6-2/TRBV6-3|15|-
CASSYSSGAGAEAFF
TGTGCCAGCAGTTACTCGTCAGGGGCTGGGGCTGAAGCTTTCTTT
>many|TRBJ1-1|TRBV4-1|15|-
CASSQELGLGAEAFF
TGCGCCAGCAGCCAAGAACTTGGGCTGGGGGCTGAAGCTTTCTTT
>many|TRBJ2-5|TRBV7-3|21|TRBD2
CASSLRLEAGDTPGIQETQYF
TGTGCCAGCAGCTTAAGGTTGGAAGCGGGGGATACCCCGGGGATTCAAGAGACCCAGTACTTC
>many|TRBJ1-2|TRBV5-1|14|-
CASSRLGPNYGYTF
TGCGCCAGCAGTCGGCTGGGGCCCAACTATGGCTACACCTTC
>many|TRBJ1-2|TRBV29-1|11|-
CSVESGEGYTF
TGCAGCGTTGAATCCGGGGAAGGCTACACCTTC
>few|TRBJ2-3|TRBV3-1|17|TRBD2
CATSGGRPLLSTDTQYF
TGTGCCACCTCCGGCGGGAGGCCGCTGCTGAGCACAGATACGCAGTATTTT
>many|TRBJ2-1|TRBV20-1|11|TRBD2
CSATSGKGQFF
TGCAGTGCTACCAGCGGGAAGGGTCAGTTCTTC
>many|TRBJ1-3|TRBV10-3|16|-
CAISEGEPSSGNTIYF
TGTGCCATCAGTGAAGGGGAACCGAGCTCTGGAAACACCATATATTTT
>many|TRBJ2-3|TRBV11-1|18|TRBD2
CASSLRRLAGGGTDTQYF
TGTGCCAGCAGCTTAAGGCGGCTAGCGGGAGGTGGCACAGATACGCAGTATTTT
>many|TRBJ2-3|TRBV7-8|16|TRBD1
CASSLVGQGRPDTQYF
TGTGCCAGCAGCTTAGTCGGACAGGGCCGCCCAGATACGCAGTATTTT
>many|TRBJ2-7|TRBV11-2|16|TRBD2
CASSHSGSGSNYEQYF
TGTGCCAGCAGCCATAGCGGGTCCGGGAGCAACTACGAGCAGTACTTC